This T cell receptor beta chain was retrieved from a study of T-cell reconstitution after alpha-beta-depleted transplantation in children. During its preparation, the TCRbeta library received unique molecular identifiers. One entry per CDR3 protein, called by TCRdb with MiXCR from the PCR reads. The data hold 600,000 to 700,000 distinct CDR3 sequences, with less than 15% observed a single time. V trimming: 8 bases; J trimming: 3 bases; junction bases outside the gene matches: 5. The CDR3 runs to 13 residues. The germline gives CDR1 LGHDT, CDR2 YNNKEL (reference sequence). Notes on the study in general: From newly produced T cells came most of the T-cell counts and diversity one year after transplant.

A few counts support this clonotype. Its antigen remains unknown. The sample in question was PBMCs, obtained before TCRalphabeta/CD19-depleted stem cell transplant. The receptor's source is a girl aged 2-10 years with congenital amegakaryocytic thrombocytopenia, due to receive a stem cell transplant. The chain uses TRBV3-1 and TRBJ2-5; 8 nucleotides match TRBD2. The CDR3 spells CASAGTREETQYF. In DNA form, the CDR3 reads TGTGCCAGCGCGGGGACTAGGGAAGAGACCCAGTACTTC.